This T cell receptor (beta chain) was retrieved from a study of cytomegalovirus exposure and HLA in healthy donors. General study findings and limits: Sequencing likely generated an artifact that appeared as a cluster of highly shared sequence variants. Among donors in an Asian-associated ancestry cluster, a later analysis reportedly found fewer N-insertions than the roughly 610-donor mean. It was only CMV serostatus that was available as immune exposure information.

Primers: 60 Vbeta forward and 13 Jbeta reverse. Generated by immunoSEQ multiplex PCR, the TCRdb table keeps only in-frame clones and is missing some. The sample includes approximately 110,000 clones, less than 20% of them seen just once. On this clone itself: Its specificity is not known.

The TCR sequence derives from a woman between 18 and 30 years old in good health and CMV-seronegative. Sequencing was done on a sample of PBMCs.

The CDR3 spells CASSLRGQVEQYF. The CDR3 DNA reads TGTGCCAGCAGTTTACGGGGACAGGTCGAGCAGTACTTC. The chain carries TRBV28 and TRBJ2-7; 8 nucleotides agree with TRBD1. V was pared by 2 bases and J by 6 bases, with 3 bases of the junction left unmatched. The CDR3 extends over 13 amino acids. The germline V gene encodes CDR1 MDHEN and CDR2 SYDVKM.